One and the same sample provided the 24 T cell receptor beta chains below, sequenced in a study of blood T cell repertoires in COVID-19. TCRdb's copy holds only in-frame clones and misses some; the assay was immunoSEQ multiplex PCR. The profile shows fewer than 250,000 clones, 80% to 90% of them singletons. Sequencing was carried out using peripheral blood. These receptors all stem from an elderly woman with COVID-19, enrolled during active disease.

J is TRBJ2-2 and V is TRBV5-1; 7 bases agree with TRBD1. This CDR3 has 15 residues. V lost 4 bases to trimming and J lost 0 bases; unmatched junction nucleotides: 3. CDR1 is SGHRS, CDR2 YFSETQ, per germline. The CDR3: CASSPGTANTGELFF. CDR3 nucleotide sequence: TGCGCCAGCAGCCCTGGGACAGCGAACACCGGGGAGCTGTTTTTT.

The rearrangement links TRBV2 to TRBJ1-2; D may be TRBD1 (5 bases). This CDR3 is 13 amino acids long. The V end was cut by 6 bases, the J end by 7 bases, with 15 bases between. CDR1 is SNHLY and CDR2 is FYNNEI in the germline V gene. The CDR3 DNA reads TGTGCCAGCAGCCTCAGCGGGGGTGGTGGCTACACCTTC. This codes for CASSLSGGGGYTF.

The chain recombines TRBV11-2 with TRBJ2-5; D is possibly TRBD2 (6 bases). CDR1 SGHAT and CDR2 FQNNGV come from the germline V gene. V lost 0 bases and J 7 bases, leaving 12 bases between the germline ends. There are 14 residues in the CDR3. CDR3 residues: CASSLETERATQYF. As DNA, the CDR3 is TGTGCCAGCAGCTTAGAGACGGAGCGGGCGACCCAGTACTTC.

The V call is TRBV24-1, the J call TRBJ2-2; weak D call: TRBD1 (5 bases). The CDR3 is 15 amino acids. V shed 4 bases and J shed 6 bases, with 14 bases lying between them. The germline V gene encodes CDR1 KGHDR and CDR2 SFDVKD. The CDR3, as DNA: TGTGCCACCAGTGAACCAGGGTTTGACGCCGGGGAGCTGTTTTTT. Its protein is CATSEPGFDAGELFF.

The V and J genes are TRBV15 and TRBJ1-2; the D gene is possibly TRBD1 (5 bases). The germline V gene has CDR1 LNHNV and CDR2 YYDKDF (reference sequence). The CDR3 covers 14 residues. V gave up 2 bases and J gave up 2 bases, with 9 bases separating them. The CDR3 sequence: CATSRPPGNYGYTF. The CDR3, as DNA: TGTGCCACCAGCAGACCGCCAGGGAACTATGGCTACACCTTC.

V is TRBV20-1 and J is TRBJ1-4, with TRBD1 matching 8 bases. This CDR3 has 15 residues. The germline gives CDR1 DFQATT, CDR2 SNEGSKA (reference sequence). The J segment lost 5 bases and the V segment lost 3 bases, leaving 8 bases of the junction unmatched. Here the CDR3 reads CSASPTGGRNEKLFF. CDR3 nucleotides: TGCAGTGCTAGTCCCACAGGGGGAAGGAATGAAAAACTGTTTTTT.

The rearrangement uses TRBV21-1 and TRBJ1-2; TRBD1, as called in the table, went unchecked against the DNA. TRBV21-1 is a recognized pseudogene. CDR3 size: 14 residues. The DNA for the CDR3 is TGTGCCAGCAGCTCCAGGGGGCCGAACTATGGCTACACCTTC. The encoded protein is CASSSRGPNYGYTF.

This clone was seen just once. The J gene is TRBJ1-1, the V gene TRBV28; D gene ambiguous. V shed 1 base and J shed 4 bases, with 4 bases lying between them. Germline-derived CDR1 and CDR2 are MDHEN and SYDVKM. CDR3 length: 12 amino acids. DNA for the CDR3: TGTGCCAGCAGTTTATCGGTCACTGAAGCTTTCTTT. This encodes CASSLSVTEAFF.

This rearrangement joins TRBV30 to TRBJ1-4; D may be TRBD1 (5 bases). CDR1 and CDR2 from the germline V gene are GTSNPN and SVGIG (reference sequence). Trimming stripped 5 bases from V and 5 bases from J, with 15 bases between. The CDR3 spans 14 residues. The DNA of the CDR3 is TGTGCCTGGGCGTTGGGGGGGAGAAATGAAAAACTGTTTTTT. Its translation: CAWALGGRNEKLFF.

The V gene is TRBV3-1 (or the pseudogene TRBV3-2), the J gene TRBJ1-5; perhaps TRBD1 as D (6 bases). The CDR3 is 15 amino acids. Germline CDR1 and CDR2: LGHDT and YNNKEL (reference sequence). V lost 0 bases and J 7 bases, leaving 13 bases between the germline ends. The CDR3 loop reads CASSQDHGGGQPQHF. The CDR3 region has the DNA TGTGCCAGCAGCCAAGATCATGGGGGCGGACAGCCCCAGCATTTT.

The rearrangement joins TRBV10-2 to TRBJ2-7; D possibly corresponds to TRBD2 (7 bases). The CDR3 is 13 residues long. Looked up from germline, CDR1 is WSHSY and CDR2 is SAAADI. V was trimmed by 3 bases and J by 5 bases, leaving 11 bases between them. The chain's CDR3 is CASSEQGGDEQYV. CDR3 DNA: TGCGCCAGCAGTGAACAGGGAGGGGACGAGCAGTACGTC.

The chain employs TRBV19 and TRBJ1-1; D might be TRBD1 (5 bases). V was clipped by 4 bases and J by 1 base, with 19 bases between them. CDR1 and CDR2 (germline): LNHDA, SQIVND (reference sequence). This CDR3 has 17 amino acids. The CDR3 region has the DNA TGTGCCAGTAGTAAAATGTCTTTTGGGCAGGGGAACACTGAAGCTTTCTTT. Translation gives CASSKMSFGQGNTEAFF. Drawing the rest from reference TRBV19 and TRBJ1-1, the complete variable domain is DGGITQSPKYLFRKEGQNVTLSCEQNLNHDAMYWYRQDPGQGLRLIYYSQIVNDFQKGDIAEGYSVSREKKESFPLTVTSAQKNPTAFYLCASSKMSFGQGNTEAFFGQGTRLTVV.

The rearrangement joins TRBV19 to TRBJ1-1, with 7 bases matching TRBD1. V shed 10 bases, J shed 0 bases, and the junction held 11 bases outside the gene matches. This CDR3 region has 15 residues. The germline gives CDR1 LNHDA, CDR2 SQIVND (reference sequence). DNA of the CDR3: TGTGCCACCCAAGTCCCAGGGGGAATGAACACTGAAGCTTTCTTT. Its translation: CATQVPGGMNTEAFF.

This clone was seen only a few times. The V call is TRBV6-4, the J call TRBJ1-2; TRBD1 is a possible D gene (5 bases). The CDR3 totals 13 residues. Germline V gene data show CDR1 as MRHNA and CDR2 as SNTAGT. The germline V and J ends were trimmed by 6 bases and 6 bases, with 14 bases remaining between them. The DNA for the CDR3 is TGTGCCAGCAGCATCCGGGGACTTCATGGCTACACCTTC. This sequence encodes CASSIRGLHGYTF.

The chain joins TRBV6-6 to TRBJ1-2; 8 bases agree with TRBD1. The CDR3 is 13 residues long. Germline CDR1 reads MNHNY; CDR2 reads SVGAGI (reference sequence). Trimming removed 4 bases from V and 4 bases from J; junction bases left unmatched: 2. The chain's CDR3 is CASSSQGAYGYTF. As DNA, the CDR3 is TGTGCCAGCAGTTCGCAGGGGGCCTATGGCTACACCTTC.

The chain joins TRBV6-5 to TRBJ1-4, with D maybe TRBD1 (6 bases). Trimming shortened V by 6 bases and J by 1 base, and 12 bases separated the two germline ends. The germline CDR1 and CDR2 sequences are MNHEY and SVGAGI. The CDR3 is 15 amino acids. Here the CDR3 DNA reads TGTGCCAGCAGAAAGGGAGGGGGAACTAATGAAAAACTGTTTTTT. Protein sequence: CASRKGGGTNEKLFF.

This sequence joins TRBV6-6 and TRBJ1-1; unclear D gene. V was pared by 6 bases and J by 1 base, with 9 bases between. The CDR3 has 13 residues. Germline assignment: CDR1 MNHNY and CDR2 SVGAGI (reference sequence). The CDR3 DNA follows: TGTGCCAGCAGCCTACAGAAGAACACTGAAGCTTTCTTT. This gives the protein CASSLQKNTEAFF.

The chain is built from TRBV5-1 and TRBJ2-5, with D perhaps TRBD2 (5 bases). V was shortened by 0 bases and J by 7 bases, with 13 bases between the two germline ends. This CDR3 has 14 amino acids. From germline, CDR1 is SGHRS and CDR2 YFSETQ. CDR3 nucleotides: TGCGCCAGCAGCTTGGCGGAGGCTTCGGGGACCCAGTACTTC. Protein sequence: CASSLAEASGTQYF.

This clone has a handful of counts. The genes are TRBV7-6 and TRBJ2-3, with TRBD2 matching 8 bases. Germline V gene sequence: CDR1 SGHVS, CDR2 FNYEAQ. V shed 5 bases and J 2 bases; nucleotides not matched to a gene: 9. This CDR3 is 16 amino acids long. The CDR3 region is CASSGIYGGATDTQYF. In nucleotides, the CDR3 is TGTGCCAGCAGCGGGATCTACGGGGGGGCCACAGATACGCAGTATTTT.

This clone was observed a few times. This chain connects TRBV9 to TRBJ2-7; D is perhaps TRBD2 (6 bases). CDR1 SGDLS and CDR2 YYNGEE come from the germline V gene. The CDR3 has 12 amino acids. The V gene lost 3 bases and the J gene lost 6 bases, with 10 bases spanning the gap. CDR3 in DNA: TGTGCCAGCAGCGGGATGGGGGGCGAGCAGTACTTC. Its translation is CASSGMGGEQYF.

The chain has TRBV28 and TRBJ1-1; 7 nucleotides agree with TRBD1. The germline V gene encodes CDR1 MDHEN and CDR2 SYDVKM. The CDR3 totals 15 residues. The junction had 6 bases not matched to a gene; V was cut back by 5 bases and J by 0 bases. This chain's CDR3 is CASSASGQMNTEAFF. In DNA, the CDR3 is TGTGCCAGCAGTGCATCGGGACAGATGAACACTGAAGCTTTCTTT.

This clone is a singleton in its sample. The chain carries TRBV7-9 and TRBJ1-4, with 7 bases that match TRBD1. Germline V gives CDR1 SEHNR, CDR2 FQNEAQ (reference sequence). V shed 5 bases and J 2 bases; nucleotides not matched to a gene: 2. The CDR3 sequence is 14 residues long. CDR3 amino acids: CASSEDRTNEKLFF. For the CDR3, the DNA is TGTGCCAGCAGCGAGGACAGGACTAATGAAAAACTGTTTTTT.

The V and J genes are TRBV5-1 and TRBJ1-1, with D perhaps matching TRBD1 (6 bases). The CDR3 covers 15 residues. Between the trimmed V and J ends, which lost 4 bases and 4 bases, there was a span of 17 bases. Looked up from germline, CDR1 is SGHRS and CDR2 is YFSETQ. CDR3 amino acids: CASSPGGGEPTEAFF. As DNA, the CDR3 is TGCGCCAGCAGCCCAGGAGGGGGGGAGCCCACTGAAGCTTTCTTT.

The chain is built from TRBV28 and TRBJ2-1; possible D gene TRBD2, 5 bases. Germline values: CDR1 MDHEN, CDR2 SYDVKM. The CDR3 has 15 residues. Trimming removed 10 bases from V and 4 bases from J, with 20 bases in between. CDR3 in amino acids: CATRVAGPRYNEQFF. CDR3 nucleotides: TGTGCCACACGTGTGGCGGGCCCCAGATACAATGAGCAGTTCTTC.